This T cell receptor (beta chain) was sequenced during a study of shared clonotypes between healthy human individuals. Every donor was a Caucasian adult from Nashville, Tennessee. In the original processing: Junction-only immunoSEQ data arrived without quality scores, meaning filtering differed. Profiling relied on immunoSEQ multiplex PCR, and the TCRdb table lists in-frame clones only, not all of them. The DNA gave D and trimming, while V, J and clone size come from that table. The data show some 350,000 clones, less than 85% seen once. Sequencing was performed on memory CD4+ T cells sorted from blood. Described subset: CD45RA-negative fraction. The clonotype originates from a man under 40 in good health.

CDR3 nucleotide sequence: TGTGCCAGCAGCCCACAGGGAACGCGTCGGTGGAACACTGAAGCTTTCTTT. Translating it yields CASSPQGTRRWNTEAFF. The chain has TRBV7-2 and TRBJ1-1, with D tentatively TRBD1 (6 bases). V lost 5 bases to trimming and J lost 1 base, with 20 bases between them. CDR3 length: 17 amino acids. Germline assignment: CDR1 SGHTA and CDR2 FQGNSA.